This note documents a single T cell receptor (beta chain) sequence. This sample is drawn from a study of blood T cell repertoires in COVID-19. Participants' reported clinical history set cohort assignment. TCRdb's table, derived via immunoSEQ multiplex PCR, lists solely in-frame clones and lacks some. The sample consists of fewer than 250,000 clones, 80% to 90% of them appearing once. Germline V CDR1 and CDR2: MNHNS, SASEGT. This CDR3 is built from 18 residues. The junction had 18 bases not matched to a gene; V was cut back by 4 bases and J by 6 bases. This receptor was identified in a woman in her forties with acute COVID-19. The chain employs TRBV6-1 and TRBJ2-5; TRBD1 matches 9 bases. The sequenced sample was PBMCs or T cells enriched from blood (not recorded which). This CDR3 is CASSVQDLPGQGQKTQYF. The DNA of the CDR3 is TGTGCCAGCAGTGTCCAAGATCTCCCGGGACAGGGCCAGAAGACCCAGTACTTC.